The 9 T cell receptor beta chains given below trace back to one sample, sequenced in a study of persistence of HIV-infected CD4 T cells (TCRdb year 2020). The sample's treatment or condition label is to be understood as: suppressive antiretroviral therapy. Cells were stimulated with a pool of overlapping HIV-1 Gag 15-mer peptides at approximately 0.92 ug per peptide per mL. Responding CD4+ T cells were sorted on the basis of upregulation of both CD40 ligand and CD69. Antigens for these TCRs are unknown. TCRbeta repertoires were sequenced from genomic DNA with the immunoSEQ hsTCRB assay version 4 in survey mode. In TCRdb, the immuneACCESS table is reduced to in-frame sequences with V and J assigned. These tables do not hold every clone; where another copy was compared, an unresolved V gene accounts for under half, and the others remain unexplained. In all, the sample holds around 9,200 clones, and 82% of those were seen once. In total, the top ten clones hold 1.5% to 2.5% of the sample.

The source was CD4+ T cells sorted from PBMCs after roughly 18-hour stimulation, collected from a patient who received antiretroviral therapy. Explained via the paper, the cell subset or site label denotes: CD40L+CD69+ CD4 T cells responding to HIV-1 Gag peptides. The source of these receptors is an adult woman with HIV who was CMV-seropositive.

This clone was observed a few times. V gene TRBV7-2 combines with J gene TRBJ1-2; D gene uncertain. V was cut by 3 bases and J by 4 bases, with 12 bases left in between. Germline CDR1 is SGHTA and CDR2 is FQGNSA. The length of the CDR3 is 14 residues. This CDR3 is CASSFAGETYGYTF. As DNA, the CDR3 is TGTGCCAGCAGCTTCGCTGGGGAAACCTATGGCTACACCTTC.

The chain is built from TRBV6-2 or TRBV6-3 and TRBJ2-3; 8 bases are a match to TRBD2. V lost 5 bases, J lost 0 bases, and 4 bases stayed unmatched. The CDR3 covers 15 residues. CDR1 and CDR2 (germline): MNHEY, SVGEGT. CDR3 protein: CASSRRLASTDTQYF. The CDR3 DNA is TGTGCCAGCAGTCGGCGACTAGCGAGCACAGATACGCAGTATTTT.

The V call is TRBV19, the J call TRBJ1-2; TRBD1 is a possible D gene (5 bases). This CDR3 region has 15 residues. V was pared by 4 bases and J by 4 bases, with 16 bases between. Germline assignment: CDR1 LNHDA and CDR2 SQIVND (reference sequence). This chain's CDR3 is CASSTKMDGAYGYTF. DNA of the CDR3: TGTGCCAGTAGTACCAAAATGGACGGGGCCTATGGCTACACCTTC.

The rearrangement links TRBV2 to TRBJ1-2; tentative D call: TRBD1 (5 bases). This CDR3 has 18 residues. With 4 bases removed from V and 6 bases from J, the gap between germline ends came to 27 bases. Germline lookup yields CDR1 SNHLY and CDR2 FYNNEI. The CDR3 DNA reads TGTGCCAGCAGTGTCGCCCGAGGGGACCGCATCCCCGTAGATGGCTACACCTTC. It yields the protein CASSVARGDRIPVDGYTF.

This chain links TRBV2 with TRBJ2-5; the D is unclear. Germline V gene data show CDR1 as SNHLY and CDR2 as FYNNEI. This CDR3 spans 10 amino acids. Trimming removed 8 bases from V and 5 bases from J, with 6 bases in between. The CDR3 DNA is TGTGCCAGCCGTACGGAGACCCAGTACTTC. It codes for CASRTETQYF.

This chain connects TRBV4-1 to TRBJ1-1, with D unresolved. Germline CDR1 is MGHRA and CDR2 is YSYEKL. The CDR3 sequence is 14 residues long. Trimming cost V 1 base and J 5 bases, with 11 bases left between them. The CDR3 protein is CASSQVGKVTEAFF. The CDR3 nucleotides are TGCGCCAGCAGCCAAGTGGGAAAGGTAACTGAAGCTTTCTTT.

Here the CDR3 reads CASSLDAGLGYEQYF. The CDR3 DNA follows: TGTGCCAGCAGCTTGGACGCGGGTCTCGGCTACGAGCAGTACTTC. The chain links TRBV5-5 to TRBJ2-7, with D possibly being TRBD2 (5 bases). Germline V CDR1 and CDR2: SGHKS, YYEKEE (reference sequence). Deletions cut 0 bases from V and 3 bases from J, with 13 bases between. The CDR3 is 15 residues long.

This chain uses TRBV5-1 with TRBJ1-1, with 7 bases lining up with TRBD1. The trim removed 0 bases at V and 1 base at J, leaving 18 bases unmatched. Germline assignment: CDR1 SGHRS and CDR2 YFSETQ. The CDR3 is made up of 20 amino acids. The CDR3 DNA follows: TGCGCCAGCAGCTTGGGGATTCTTAAATTAGGGGGGACAGCGAACACTGAAGCTTTCTTT. Translation: CASSLGILKLGGTANTEAFF.

The V gene is TRBV28, the J gene TRBJ2-3; TRBD2 matches 9 bases. Per the germline V gene, CDR1 is MDHEN and CDR2 is SYDVKM. The V gene end was trimmed by 6 bases and the J gene end by 3 bases; junction bases not matched to a gene: 10. This CDR3 region has 16 residues. This CDR3 is CASSLWPAGGTDTQYF. The CDR3 bases are TGTGCCAGCAGCCTGTGGCCAGCGGGAGGTACAGATACGCAGTATTTT.